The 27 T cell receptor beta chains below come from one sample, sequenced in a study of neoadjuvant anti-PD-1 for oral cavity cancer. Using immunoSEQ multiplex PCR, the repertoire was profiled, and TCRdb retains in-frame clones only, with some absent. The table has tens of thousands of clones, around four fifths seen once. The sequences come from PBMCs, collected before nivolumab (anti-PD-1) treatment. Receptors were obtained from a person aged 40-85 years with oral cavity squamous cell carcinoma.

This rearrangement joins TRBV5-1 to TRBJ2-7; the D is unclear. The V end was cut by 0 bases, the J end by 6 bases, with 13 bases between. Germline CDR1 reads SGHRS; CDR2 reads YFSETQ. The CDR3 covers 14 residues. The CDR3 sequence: CASSLEVARREQYF. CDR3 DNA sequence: TGCGCCAGCAGCTTGGAGGTCGCTAGACGCGAGCAGTACTTC.

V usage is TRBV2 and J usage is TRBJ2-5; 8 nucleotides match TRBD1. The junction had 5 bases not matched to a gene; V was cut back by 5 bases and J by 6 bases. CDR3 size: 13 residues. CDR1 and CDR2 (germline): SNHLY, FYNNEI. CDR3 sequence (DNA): TGTGCCAGCAGTACTACAGGGGGACAGACCCAGTACTTC. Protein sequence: CASSTTGGQTQYF.

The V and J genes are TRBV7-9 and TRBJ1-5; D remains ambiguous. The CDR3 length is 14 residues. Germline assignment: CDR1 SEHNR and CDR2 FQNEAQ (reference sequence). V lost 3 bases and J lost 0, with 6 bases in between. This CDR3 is CASSLTSSNQPQHF. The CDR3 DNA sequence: TGTGCCAGCAGCTTGACAAGTAGCAATCAGCCCCAGCATTTT. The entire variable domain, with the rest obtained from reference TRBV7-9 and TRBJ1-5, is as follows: DTGVSQNPRHKITKRGQNVTFRCDPISEHNRLYWYRQTLGQGPEFLTYFQNEAQLEKSRLLSDRFSAERPKGSFSTLEIQRTEQGDSAMYLCASSLTSSNQPQHFGDGTRLSIL.

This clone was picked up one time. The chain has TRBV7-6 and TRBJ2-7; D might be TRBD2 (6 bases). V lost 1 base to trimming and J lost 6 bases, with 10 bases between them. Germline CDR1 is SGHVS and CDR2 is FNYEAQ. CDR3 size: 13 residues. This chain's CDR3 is CASSLVGGSEQYF. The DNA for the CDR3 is TGTGCCAGCAGCTTAGTGGGGGGATCCGAGCAGTACTTC.

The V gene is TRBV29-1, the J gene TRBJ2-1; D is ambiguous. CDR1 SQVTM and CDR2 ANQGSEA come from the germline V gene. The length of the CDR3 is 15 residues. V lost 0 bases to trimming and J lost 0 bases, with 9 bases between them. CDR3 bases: TGCAGCGTTGAAGACAGGATGAGCTCCTACAATGAGCAGTTCTTC. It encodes CSVEDRMSSYNEQFF.

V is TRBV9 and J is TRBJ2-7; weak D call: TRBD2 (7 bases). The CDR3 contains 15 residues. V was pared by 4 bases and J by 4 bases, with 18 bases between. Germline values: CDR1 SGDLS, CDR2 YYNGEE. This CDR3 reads CASSQSPGGQYEQYF. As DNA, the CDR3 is TGTGCCAGCAGCCAATCTCCGGGAGGACAGTACGAGCAGTACTTC.

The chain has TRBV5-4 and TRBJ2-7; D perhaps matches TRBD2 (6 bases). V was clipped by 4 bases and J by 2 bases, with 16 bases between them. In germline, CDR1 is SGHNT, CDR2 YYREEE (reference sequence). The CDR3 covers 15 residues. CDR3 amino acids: CASSQLSSGPYEQYF. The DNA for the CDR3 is TGTGCCAGCAGCCAACTTAGTAGCGGACCCTACGAGCAGTACTTC.

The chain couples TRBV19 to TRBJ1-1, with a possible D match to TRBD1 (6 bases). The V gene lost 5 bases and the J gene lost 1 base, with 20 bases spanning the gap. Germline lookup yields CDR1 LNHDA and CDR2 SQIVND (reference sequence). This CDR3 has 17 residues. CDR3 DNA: TGTGCCAGTAGTCCCCGGGGGTGGGGGGCCCCGAACACTGAAGCTTTCTTT. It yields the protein CASSPRGWGAPNTEAFF.

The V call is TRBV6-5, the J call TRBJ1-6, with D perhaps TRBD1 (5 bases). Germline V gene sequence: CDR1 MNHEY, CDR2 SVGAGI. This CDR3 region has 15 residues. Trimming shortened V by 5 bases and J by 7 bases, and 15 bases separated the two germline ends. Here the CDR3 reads CASSILTVSNSPLHF. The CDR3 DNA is TGTGCCAGCAGTATCCTGACAGTCTCAAATTCACCCCTCCACTTT.

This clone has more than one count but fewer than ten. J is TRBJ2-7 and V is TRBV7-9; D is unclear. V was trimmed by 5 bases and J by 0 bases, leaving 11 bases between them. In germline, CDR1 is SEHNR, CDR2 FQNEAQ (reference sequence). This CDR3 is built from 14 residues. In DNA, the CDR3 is TGTGCCAGCAGCCGGGCAGCTAGCTCCTACGAGCAGTACTTC. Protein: CASSRAASSYEQYF. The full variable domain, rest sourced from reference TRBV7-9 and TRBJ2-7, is DTGVSQNPRHKITKRGQNVTFRCDPISEHNRLYWYRQTLGQGPEFLTYFQNEAQLEKSRLLSDRFSAERPKGSFSTLEIQRTEQGDSAMYLCASSRAASSYEQYFGPGTRLTVT.

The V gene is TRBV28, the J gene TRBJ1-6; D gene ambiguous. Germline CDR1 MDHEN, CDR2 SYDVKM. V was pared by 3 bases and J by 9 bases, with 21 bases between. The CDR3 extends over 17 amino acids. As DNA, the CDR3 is TGTGCCAGCAGTTTGGTAAGAGACTTTGAGGACGGTTCACCCCTCCACTTT. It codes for CASSLVRDFEDGSPLHF.

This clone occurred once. The CDR3 coding sequence is TGTGCCAGCAGCCTGACAGGGATCACCGGGGAGCTGTTTTTT. This encodes CASSLTGITGELFF. The rearrangement uses TRBV7-2 and TRBJ2-2; 7 bases fit TRBD1. This CDR3 region has 14 residues. Per germline, CDR1 SGHTA and CDR2 FQGNSA. The ends lost 5 bases at V and 4 bases at J; junction bases unmatched: 4.

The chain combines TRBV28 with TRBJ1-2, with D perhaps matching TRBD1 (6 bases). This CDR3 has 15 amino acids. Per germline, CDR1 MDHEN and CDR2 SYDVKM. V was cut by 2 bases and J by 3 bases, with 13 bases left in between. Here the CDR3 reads CASSLGGPTDYGYTF. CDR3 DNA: TGTGCCAGCAGTTTAGGGGGCCCCACAGACTATGGCTACACCTTC.

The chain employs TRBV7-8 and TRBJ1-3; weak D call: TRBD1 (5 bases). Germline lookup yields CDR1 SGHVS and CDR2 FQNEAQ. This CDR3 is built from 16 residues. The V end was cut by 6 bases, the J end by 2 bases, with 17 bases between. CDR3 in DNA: TGTGCCAGCAGTTTACTAGGGGCAGGCGCTGGAAACACCATATATTTT. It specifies CASSLLGAGAGNTIYF.

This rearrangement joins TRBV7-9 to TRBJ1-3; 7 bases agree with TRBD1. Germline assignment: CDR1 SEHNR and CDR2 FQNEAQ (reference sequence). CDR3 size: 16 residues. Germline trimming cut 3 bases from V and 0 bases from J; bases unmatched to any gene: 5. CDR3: CASSLSGQTSGNTIYF. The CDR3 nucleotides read TGTGCCAGCAGCTTGTCGGGACAGACCTCTGGAAACACCATATATTTT.

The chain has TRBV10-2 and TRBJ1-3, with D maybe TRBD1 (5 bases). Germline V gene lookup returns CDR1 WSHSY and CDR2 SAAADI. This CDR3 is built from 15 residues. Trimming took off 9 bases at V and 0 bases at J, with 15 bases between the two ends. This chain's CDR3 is CASDRDGDSGNTIYF. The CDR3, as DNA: TGCGCCAGTGACCGGGACGGAGACTCTGGAAACACCATATATTTT.

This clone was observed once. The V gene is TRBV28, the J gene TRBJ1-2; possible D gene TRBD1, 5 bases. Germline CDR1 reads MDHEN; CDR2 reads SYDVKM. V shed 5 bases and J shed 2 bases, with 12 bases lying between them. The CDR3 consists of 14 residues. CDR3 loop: CASSTSGGNYGYTF. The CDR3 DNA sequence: TGTGCCAGCAGTACGTCTGGGGGGAACTATGGCTACACCTTC.

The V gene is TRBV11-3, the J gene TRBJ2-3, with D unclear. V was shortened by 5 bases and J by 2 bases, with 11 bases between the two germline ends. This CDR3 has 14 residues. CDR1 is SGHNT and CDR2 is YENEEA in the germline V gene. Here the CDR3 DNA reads TGTGCCAGCAGCCAAGGGCCTAACACAGATACGCAGTATTTT. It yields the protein CASSQGPNTDTQYF.

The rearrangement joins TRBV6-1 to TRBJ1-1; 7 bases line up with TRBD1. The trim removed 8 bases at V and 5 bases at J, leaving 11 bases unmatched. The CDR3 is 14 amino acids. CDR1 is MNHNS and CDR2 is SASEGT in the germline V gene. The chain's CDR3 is CASGTDRTRTEAFF. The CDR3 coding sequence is TGTGCCAGCGGGACGGACAGGACGAGGACTGAAGCTTTCTTT.

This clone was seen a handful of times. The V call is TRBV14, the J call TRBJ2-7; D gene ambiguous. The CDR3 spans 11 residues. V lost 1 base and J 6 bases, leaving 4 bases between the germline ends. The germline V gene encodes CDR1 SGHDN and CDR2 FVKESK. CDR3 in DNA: TGTGCCAGCAGCCAAGCGTCCGAGCAGTACTTC. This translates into CASSQASEQYF.

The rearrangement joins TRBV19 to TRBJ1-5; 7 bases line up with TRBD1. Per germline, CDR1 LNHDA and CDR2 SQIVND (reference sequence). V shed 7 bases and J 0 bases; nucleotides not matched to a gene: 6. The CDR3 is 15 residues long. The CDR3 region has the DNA TGTGCCAGTACCTGGACAGGCTATAGCAATCAGCCCCAGCATTTT. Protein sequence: CASTWTGYSNQPQHF.

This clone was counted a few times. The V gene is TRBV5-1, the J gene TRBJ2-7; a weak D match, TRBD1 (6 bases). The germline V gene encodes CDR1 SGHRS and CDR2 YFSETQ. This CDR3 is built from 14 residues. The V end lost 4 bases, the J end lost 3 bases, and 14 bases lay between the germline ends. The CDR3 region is CASSPGGSHYEQYF. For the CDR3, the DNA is TGCGCCAGCAGCCCTGGGGGCTCCCACTACGAGCAGTACTTC.

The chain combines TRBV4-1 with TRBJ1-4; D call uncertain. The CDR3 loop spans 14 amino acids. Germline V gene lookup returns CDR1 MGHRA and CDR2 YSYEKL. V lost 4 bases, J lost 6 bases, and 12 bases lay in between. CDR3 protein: CASSRGPSDEKLFF. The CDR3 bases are TGCGCCAGCAGCCGAGGGCCATCGGATGAAAAACTGTTTTTT.

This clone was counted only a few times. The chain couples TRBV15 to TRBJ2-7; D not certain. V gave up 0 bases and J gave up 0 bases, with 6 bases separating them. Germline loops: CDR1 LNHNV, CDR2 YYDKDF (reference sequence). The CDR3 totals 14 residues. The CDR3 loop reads CATSRDPISYEQYF. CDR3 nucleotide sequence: TGTGCCACCAGCAGAGACCCTATCTCCTACGAGCAGTACTTC.

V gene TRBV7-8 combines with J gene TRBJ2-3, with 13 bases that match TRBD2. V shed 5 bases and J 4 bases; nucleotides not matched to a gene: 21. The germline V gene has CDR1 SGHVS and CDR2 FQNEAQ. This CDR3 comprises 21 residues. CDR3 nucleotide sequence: TGTGCCAGCAGCCCCGTCAGGGCGGGACTAGCGGGGCGGGGGGTCGCAGATACGCAGTATTTT. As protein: CASSPVRAGLAGRGVADTQYF.

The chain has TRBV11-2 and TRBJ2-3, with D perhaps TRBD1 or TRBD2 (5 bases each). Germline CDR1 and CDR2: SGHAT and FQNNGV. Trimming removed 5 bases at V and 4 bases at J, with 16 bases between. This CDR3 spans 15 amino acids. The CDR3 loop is CASSRGAKASDTQYF. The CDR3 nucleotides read TGTGCCAGCAGCCGAGGGGCGAAGGCCTCAGATACGCAGTATTTT.

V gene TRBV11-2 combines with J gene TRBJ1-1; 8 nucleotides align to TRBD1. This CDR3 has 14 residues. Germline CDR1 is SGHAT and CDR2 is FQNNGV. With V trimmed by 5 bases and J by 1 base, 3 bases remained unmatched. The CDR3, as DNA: TGTGCCAGCAGCCTCGGACAGGGGAACACTGAAGCTTTCTTT. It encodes CASSLGQGNTEAFF.